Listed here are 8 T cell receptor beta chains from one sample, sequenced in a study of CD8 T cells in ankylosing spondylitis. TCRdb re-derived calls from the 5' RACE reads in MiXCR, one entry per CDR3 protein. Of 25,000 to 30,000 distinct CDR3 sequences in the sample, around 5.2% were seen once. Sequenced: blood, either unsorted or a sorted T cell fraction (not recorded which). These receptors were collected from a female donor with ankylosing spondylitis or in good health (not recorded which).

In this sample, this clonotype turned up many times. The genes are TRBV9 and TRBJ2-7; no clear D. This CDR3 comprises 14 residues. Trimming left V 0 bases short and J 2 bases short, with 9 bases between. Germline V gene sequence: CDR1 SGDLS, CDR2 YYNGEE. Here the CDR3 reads CASSVEQVTYEQYF. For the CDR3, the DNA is TGTGCCAGCAGCGTAGAGCAGGTAACCTACGAGCAGTACTTC.

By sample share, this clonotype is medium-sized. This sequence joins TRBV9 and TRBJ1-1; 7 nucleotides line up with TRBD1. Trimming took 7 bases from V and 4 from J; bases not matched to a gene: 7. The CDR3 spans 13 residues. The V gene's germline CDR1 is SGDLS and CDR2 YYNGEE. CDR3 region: CASRRQGGTEAFF. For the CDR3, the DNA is TGTGCCAGCCGTCGACAGGGCGGCACTGAAGCTTTCTTT.

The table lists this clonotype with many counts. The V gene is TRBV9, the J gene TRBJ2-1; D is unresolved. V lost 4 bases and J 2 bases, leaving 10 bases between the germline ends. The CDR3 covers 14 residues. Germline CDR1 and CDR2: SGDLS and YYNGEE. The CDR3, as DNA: TGTGCCAGCAGCTCGCACTCCACCTACAATGAGCAGTTCTTC. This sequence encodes CASSSHSTYNEQFF.

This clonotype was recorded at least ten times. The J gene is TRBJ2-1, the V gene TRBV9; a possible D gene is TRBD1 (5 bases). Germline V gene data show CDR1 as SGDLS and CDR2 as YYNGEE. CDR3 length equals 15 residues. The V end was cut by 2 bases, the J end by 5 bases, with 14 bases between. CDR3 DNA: TGTGCCAGCAGCGTGGGGCCTAATAGCCACAATGAGCAGTTCTTC. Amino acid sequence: CASSVGPNSHNEQFF.

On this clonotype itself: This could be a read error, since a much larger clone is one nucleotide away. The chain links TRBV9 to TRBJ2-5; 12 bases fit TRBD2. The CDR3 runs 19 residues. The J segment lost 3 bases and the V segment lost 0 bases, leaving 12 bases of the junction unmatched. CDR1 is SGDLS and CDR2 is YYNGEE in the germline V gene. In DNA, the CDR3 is TGTGCCAGCAGCGTAGCTGGACTAGCGGGGAACCCCTACAAAGAGACCCAGTACTTC. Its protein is CASSVAGLAGNPYKETQYF.

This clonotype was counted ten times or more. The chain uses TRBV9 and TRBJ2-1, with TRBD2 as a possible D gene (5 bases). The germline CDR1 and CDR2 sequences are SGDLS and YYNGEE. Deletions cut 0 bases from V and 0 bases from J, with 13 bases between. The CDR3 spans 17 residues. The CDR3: CASSVAAGHHSYNEQFF. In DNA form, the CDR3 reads TGTGCCAGCAGCGTAGCTGCGGGCCACCACTCCTACAATGAGCAGTTCTTC.

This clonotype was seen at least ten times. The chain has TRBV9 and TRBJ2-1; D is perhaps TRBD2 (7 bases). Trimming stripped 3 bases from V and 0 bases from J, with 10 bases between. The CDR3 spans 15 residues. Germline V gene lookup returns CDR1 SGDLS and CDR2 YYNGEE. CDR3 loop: CASSGGGHSYNEQFF. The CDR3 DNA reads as TGTGCCAGCAGCGGCGGGGGCCACTCCTACAATGAGCAGTTCTTC.

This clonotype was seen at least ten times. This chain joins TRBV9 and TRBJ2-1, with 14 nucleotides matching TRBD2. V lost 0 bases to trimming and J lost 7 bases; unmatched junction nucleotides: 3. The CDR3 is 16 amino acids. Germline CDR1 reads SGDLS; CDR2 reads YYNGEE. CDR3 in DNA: TGTGCCAGCAGCGTAGCCGGACTAGCGGGAGGTAATGAGCAGTTCTTC. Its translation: CASSVAGLAGGNEQFF.